The 16 T cell receptor beta chains below were found in one sample sequenced in a study of cytomegalovirus exposure and HLA in healthy donors (dated by TCRdb to about 2017). Library preparation used the immunoSEQ multiplex PCR assay. A mixture of 60 forward primers for TCR Vbeta segments and 13 reverse primers for TCR Jbeta segments was used in the multiplex PCR. In its TCRdb copy, this immuneACCESS table keeps in-frame sequences only and misses some clones. Where compared with another copy, unresolved V genes explain less than half of these, and the others have no known cause. Recorded for this sample are 150,000 to 200,000 clones; 80% of them occurred a single time. Around 0.69% of the sample is in the top ten clones. Sample: PBMCs. These TCRs come from a boy younger than 18 in good health and CMV-seronegative.

The CDR3 nucleotides read TGTGCCAGCAGGACGCAGGGATTCGGTCGGACTGAAGCTTTCTTT. Amino acid sequence: CASRTQGFGRTEAFF. This chain links TRBV6-5 with TRBJ1-1; weak D call: TRBD1 (5 bases). The length of the CDR3 is 15 residues. The germline gives CDR1 MNHEY, CDR2 SVGAGI. The V end was cut by 6 bases, the J end by 5 bases, with 19 bases between.

The J gene is TRBJ2-2, the V gene TRBV28; 8 bases are a match to TRBD2. Germline loops: CDR1 MDHEN, CDR2 SYDVKM. The CDR3 has 15 amino acids. J gave up 6 bases and V 3 bases, and 6 bases lay outside the gene matches. The CDR3 sequence: CASSFTSGGPGELFF. CDR3 DNA: TGTGCCAGCAGTTTCACAAGCGGGGGCCCCGGGGAGCTGTTTTTT.

The gene calls are TRBV4-3 and TRBJ2-7; 8 nucleotides match TRBD2. CDR1 is LGHNA, CDR2 YSLEER, per germline. Unmatched junction bases numbered 3, after V lost 0 bases and J lost 2 bases. The CDR3 is 15 residues long. The DNA for the CDR3 is TGCGCCAGCAGCCAAGAACTAGCGGCGACCTACGAGCAGTACTTC. It is translated as CASSQELAATYEQYF.

This chain uses TRBV12-5 with TRBJ1-1, with 9 bases fitting TRBD1. CDR3 length: 16 amino acids. Per the germline V gene, CDR1 is LGHNT and CDR2 is FRNRAP. Trimming at V came to 6 bases and at J to 0 bases, leaving 8 bases not matched to a gene. CDR3 amino acids: CASGSDRGGVNTEAFF. The CDR3 nucleotides are TGTGCTAGTGGGTCGGACAGGGGCGGAGTGAACACTGAAGCTTTCTTT.

The gene calls are TRBV6-5 and TRBJ1-2, with 7 bases identical to TRBD1. Losses at the gene ends were 5 bases for V and 4 bases for J; bases not matched to a gene: 7. This CDR3 contains 14 residues. Germline CDR1 is MNHEY and CDR2 is SVGAGI. CDR3 sequence reads: CASSRQGLGYGYTF. The CDR3 region has the DNA TGTGCCAGCAGTCGACAGGGCTTGGGCTATGGCTACACCTTC.

This chain links TRBV27 with TRBJ2-7; D perhaps matches TRBD2 (6 bases). CDR3 length: 11 amino acids. V was trimmed by 8 bases and J by 6 bases, leaving 11 bases between them. Germline loops: CDR1 MNHEY, CDR2 SMNVEV (reference sequence). CDR3: CASSAGGEQYF. The CDR3 DNA sequence: TGTGCCAGCTCAGCCGGGGGCGAGCAGTACTTC.

The rearrangement uses TRBV5-1 and TRBJ2-5; tentative D call: TRBD1 (5 bases). The DNA end favors TRBJ2-7, so the J call may be wrong. The CDR3 spans 15 residues. Germline V gene sequence: CDR1 SGHRS, CDR2 YFSETQ. The CDR3: CASSLGFQGNYEQYF. CDR3 DNA: TGCGCCAGCAGCTTGGGGTTTCAGGGCAACTACGAGCAGTACTTC.

The sample holds one count of this clone. The chain has TRBV25-1 and TRBJ2-1; TRBD1 matches 8 bases. This CDR3 is 15 amino acids long. Germline CDR1 MGHDK, CDR2 SYGVNS. Unmatched junction bases numbered 6, after V lost 4 bases and J lost 4 bases. The CDR3 bases are TGTGCCAGCAGTGTGAAGACAGGGGATTACAATGAGCAGTTCTTC. Its translation: CASSVKTGDYNEQFF.

This chain uses TRBV9 with TRBJ2-5, with TRBD1 identical over 12 bases. The CDR3 totals 15 residues. Germline CDR1 reads SGDLS; CDR2 reads YYNGEE. V lost 0 bases, J lost 11 bases, and 8 bases stayed unmatched. For the CDR3, the DNA is TGTGCCAGCAGCGTAGATCAGGGACAGGGGGCTGTGCAGTACTTC. Translating it yields CASSVDQGQGAVQYF.

This clone was counted a few times. V gene TRBV19 combines with J gene TRBJ1-1; maybe TRBD1 (5 bases). The V end was cut by 7 bases, the J end by 0 bases, with 24 bases between. The CDR3 runs 18 residues. Looked up from germline, CDR1 is LNHDA and CDR2 is SQIVND (reference sequence). The CDR3 nucleotides are TGTGCCAGTACCTTCCTGGGCCTCCAGGGTAGAGTGAACACTGAAGCTTTCTTT. Amino acid sequence: CASTFLGLQGRVNTEAFF.

The rearrangement joins TRBV6-5 to TRBJ1-2, with 8 bases identical to TRBD1. With 4 bases clipped from V and 5 bases from J, the junction kept 3 bases outside the gene matches. This CDR3 contains 13 residues. Germline loops: CDR1 MNHEY, CDR2 SVGAGI. Here the CDR3 DNA reads TGTGCCAGCAGTTTTGGACAGGGATATGGCTACACCTTC. Translation: CASSFGQGYGYTF.

The V call is TRBV11-3, the J call TRBJ2-7; 10 nucleotides match TRBD2. This CDR3 is 15 amino acids long. Germline CDR1 reads SGHNT; CDR2 reads YENEEA. V was pared by 3 bases and J by 2 bases, with 4 bases of the junction left unmatched. The CDR3 spells CASSFSSGGAYEQYF. In DNA form, the CDR3 reads TGTGCCAGCAGCTTCTCCAGCGGGGGGGCCTACGAGCAGTACTTC.

V usage is TRBV5-5 and J usage is TRBJ1-6, with TRBD1 as a possible D gene (5 bases). The CDR3 loop spans 17 amino acids. V shed 0 bases and J shed 10 bases, with 20 bases lying between them. Germline V gene data show CDR1 as SGHKS and CDR2 as YYEKEE (reference sequence). The CDR3 region has the DNA TGTGCCAGCAGCTTGGGGGGGGACTGGGTTAAAGTCTCACCCCTCCACTTT. Its protein is CASSLGGDWVKVSPLHF. Filled out from reference TRBV5-5 and TRBJ1-6, the complete variable domain reads DAGVTQSPTHLIKTRGQQVTLRCSPISGHKSVSWYQQVLGQGPQFIFQYYEKEERGRGNFPDRFSARQFPNYSSELNVNALLLGDSALYLCASSLGGDWVKVSPLHFGNGTRLTVT.

The gene calls are TRBV2 and TRBJ1-5, with 8 bases aligning to TRBD1. The CDR3 is 16 residues long. Germline CDR1 is SNHLY and CDR2 is FYNNEI. The ends lost 2 bases at V and 5 bases at J; junction bases unmatched: 8. Here the CDR3 DNA reads TGTGCCAGCAGTGAATGGGGACAGGCGGTCCATCAGCCCCAGCATTTT. Encoded protein: CASSEWGQAVHQPQHF.

The rearrangement joins TRBV5-5 to TRBJ2-7; 8 nucleotides align to TRBD1. J gave up 1 base and V 0 bases, and 3 bases lay outside the gene matches. CDR1 is SGHKS, CDR2 YYEKEE, per germline (reference sequence). There are 15 residues in the CDR3. For the CDR3, the DNA is TGTGCCAGCAGCTTGGCCGGGGACAGGTCCTACGAGCAGTACTTC. Its protein product is CASSLAGDRSYEQYF. Drawing the rest from reference TRBV5-5 and TRBJ2-7, the complete variable domain is DAGVTQSPTHLIKTRGQQVTLRCSPISGHKSVSWYQQVLGQGPQFIFQYYEKEERGRGNFPDRFSARQFPNYSSELNVNALLLGDSALYLCASSLAGDRSYEQYFGPGTRLTVT.

The chain uses TRBV18 and TRBJ2-2; no clear D. The CDR3 covers 14 residues. Germline-derived CDR1 and CDR2 are KGHSH and LQKENI. V lost 1 base and J lost 6, with 9 bases in between. CDR3 loop: CASSPLISPGELFF. CDR3 nucleotide sequence: TGTGCCAGCTCACCACTGATTAGCCCCGGGGAGCTGTTTTTT.